The 24 T cell receptor beta chains given below trace back to one sample, sequenced in a study of CD8 T cells in ankylosing spondylitis. TCRdb analysed the 5' RACE reads with MiXCR anew, one entry per CDR3 protein. In the table there are approximately 200,000 distinct CDR3 sequences, roughly 13% of which are singletons. The sequenced sample consisted of blood, either unsorted or a sorted T cell fraction (not recorded which). The source is a male donor with ankylosing spondylitis or in good health (not recorded which).

V and J are TRBV5-6 and TRBJ1-1, with D unresolved. From germline, CDR1 is SGHDT and CDR2 YYEEEE. Between the trimmed V and J ends, which lost 1 base and 4 bases, there was a span of 11 bases. This CDR3 contains 14 residues. CDR3 region: CASSLSAVGTEAFF. The CDR3, as DNA: TGTGCCAGCAGCTTGTCCGCCGTGGGCACTGAAGCTTTCTTT.

J is TRBJ2-2 and V is TRBV7-6; TRBD2 is a possible D gene (5 bases). CDR1 is SGHVS and CDR2 is FNYEAQ in the germline V gene. V was shortened by 1 base and J by 4 bases, with 13 bases between the two germline ends. The CDR3 is made up of 16 amino acids. Here the CDR3 DNA reads TGTGCCAGCAGCTTAGAAAGCGGAGCATCCACCGGGGAGCTGTTTTTT. It translates to CASSLESGASTGELFF.

The rearrangement links TRBV29-1 to TRBJ2-1; either TRBD1 or TRBD2 may supply D (7 bases each). The V gene lost 8 bases and the J gene lost 7 bases, with 27 bases spanning the gap. Germline CDR1 is SQVTM and CDR2 is ANQGSEA. The CDR3 is made up of 16 amino acids. The CDR3 DNA reads as TGCAGCTGTCGAGGACAGGAGGGAGGGTCCTGGAATGAGCAGTTCTTC. It encodes CSCRGQEGGSWNEQFF.

V is TRBV20-1 and J is TRBJ2-7; D could derive from TRBD1 or TRBD2 (5 bases each). The CDR3 spans 16 residues. Germline CDR1 is DFQATT and CDR2 is SNEGSKA (reference sequence). The ends were cut back, 0 bases at V and 5 bases at J, with 20 bases in the middle. As DNA, the CDR3 is TGCAGTGCTAGAGATGGGGGTGGCAGGGCCGGCCACGAGCAGTACTTC. Protein product: CSARDGGGRAGHEQYF.

In this sample, this clonotype turned up a few times. The rearrangement joins TRBV11-3 to TRBJ2-7, with TRBD1 as a possible D gene (6 bases). Trimming took 5 bases from V and 3 from J, leaving 14 bases between them. Germline loops: CDR1 SGHNT, CDR2 YENEEA. CDR3 length equals 14 residues. The CDR3 DNA is TGTGCCAGCAGCCCTCCGGACAGACACTACGAGCAGTACTTC. Translated, it gives CASSPPDRHYEQYF.

A few counts support this clonotype. This CDR3 is CASSEFVPGALMDSYNEQFF. Here the CDR3 DNA reads TGTGCCAGCAGTGAGTTTGTCCCGGGCGCCCTAATGGACTCCTACAATGAGCAGTTCTTC. The chain links TRBV2 to TRBJ2-1; D ambiguous. CDR3 size: 20 residues. Looked up from germline, CDR1 is SNHLY and CDR2 is FYNNEI. V lost 3 bases and J 0 bases, leaving 24 bases between the germline ends.

The gene calls are TRBV5-1 and TRBJ1-1; D is ambiguous. V lost 4 bases and J lost 1, with 14 bases in between. CDR1 is SGHRS and CDR2 is YFSETQ in the germline V gene. The CDR3 runs 15 residues. The chain's CDR3 is CASSGGVPRNTEAFF. CDR3 sequence (DNA): TGCGCCAGCAGCGGCGGGGTCCCAAGGAACACTGAAGCTTTCTTT. Supplemented by reference TRBV5-1 and TRBJ1-1, the full variable domain reads KAGVTQTPRYLIKTRGQQVTLSCSPISGHRSVSWYQQTPGQGLQFLFEYFSETQRNKGNFPGRFSGRQFSNSRSEMNVSTLELGDSALYLCASSGGVPRNTEAFFGQGTRLTVV.

This clonotype has ten or more counts. This chain joins TRBV20-1 and TRBJ2-2; possibly TRBD2 for D (6 bases). Germline assignment: CDR1 DFQATT and CDR2 SNEGSKA (reference sequence). This CDR3 comprises 13 residues. The V and J ends lost 7 bases and 0 bases respectively, with 9 bases between them. CDR3 residues: CSGRGANTGELFF. In DNA, the CDR3 is TGCAGTGGGCGGGGCGCGAACACCGGGGAGCTGTTTTTT.

The chain carries TRBV10-1 and TRBJ1-1; D remains ambiguous. CDR1 is WNHNN, CDR2 SYGVQD, per germline (reference sequence). The CDR3 length is 15 residues. The V end was cut by 2 bases, the J end by 4 bases, with 14 bases between. The CDR3, as DNA: TGCGCCAGCAGTGAGACCCACTCCTCCGGCACTGAAGCTTTCTTT. Translating gives CASSETHSSGTEAFF.

This clonotype has just a few counts. Written as DNA, the CDR3 is TGTGCCATCAGTGGTGGTGACGAGCAGTACTTC. It specifies CAISGGDEQYF. V is TRBV10-3 and J is TRBJ2-7; D not resolved. Trimming took off 4 bases at V and 5 bases at J, with 6 bases between the two ends. The CDR3 covers 11 residues. Germline V gives CDR1 ENHRY, CDR2 SYGVKD.

This clonotype was seen repeatedly, ten times or more. The chain recombines TRBV5-1 with TRBJ1-1; 9 bases line up with TRBD1. CDR1 is SGHRS and CDR2 is YFSETQ in the germline V gene. CDR3 length: 17 residues. Germline trimming cut 4 bases from V and 1 base from J; bases unmatched to any gene: 11. CDR3 region: CASSPTGGGRKNTEAFF. The DNA for the CDR3 is TGCGCCAGCAGCCCGACAGGGGGGGGGCGAAAGAACACTGAAGCTTTCTTT. Drawing the rest from reference TRBV5-1 and TRBJ1-1, the complete variable domain is KAGVTQTPRYLIKTRGQQVTLSCSPISGHRSVSWYQQTPGQGLQFLFEYFSETQRNKGNFPGRFSGRQFSNSRSEMNVSTLELGDSALYLCASSPTGGGRKNTEAFFGQGTRLTVV.

The V call is TRBV20-1, the J call TRBJ2-1; D may match TRBD1 or TRBD2 (5 bases each). Germline-derived CDR1 and CDR2 are DFQATT and SNEGSKA (reference sequence). Trimming removed 3 bases at V and 5 bases at J, with 14 bases between. The CDR3 is 14 residues long. The CDR3, as DNA: TGCAGTGCTAGGGAGGCGGGCAGGGACAATGAGCAGTTCTTC. The encoded protein is CSAREAGRDNEQFF.

The CDR3 nucleotides are TGCGCCAGCAGCTTGCGGGCAGCCTATGGCTACACCTTC. Translating gives CASSLRAAYGYTF. This chain connects TRBV5-1 to TRBJ1-2; D uncertain. Germline CDR1 is SGHRS and CDR2 is YFSETQ. CDR3 size: 13 residues. V lost 1 base and J lost 4, with 8 bases in between.

This clonotype was recorded at least ten times. The CDR3 nucleotides read TGTGCCAGCAGCCAAGATCCCTTCACAGATACGCAGTATTTT. Its protein is CASSQDPFTDTQYF. V gene TRBV4-2 combines with J gene TRBJ2-3; D gene uncertain. Germline assignment: CDR1 LGHNA and CDR2 YNFKEQ. V was trimmed by 0 bases and J by 2 bases, leaving 6 bases between them. This CDR3 has 14 amino acids.

This clonotype was recorded a few times. The chain uses TRBV12-3 or TRBV12-4 and TRBJ2-7; D not certain. CDR3 length: 11 residues. The V gene lost 1 base and the J gene lost 8 bases, with 6 bases spanning the gap. This CDR3 is CASSLGVKQYF. The CDR3 nucleotides read TGTGCCAGCAGTTTAGGGGTTAAGCAGTACTTC.

Only a few counts were recorded for this clonotype. The chain combines TRBV4-1 with TRBJ1-5; D remains ambiguous. V was cut by 1 base and J by 1 base, with 5 bases left in between. CDR1 MGHRA and CDR2 YSYEKL come from the germline V gene. The CDR3 sequence is 14 residues long. The CDR3 DNA reads TGCGCCAGCAGCCAAGCACACAGCAATCAGCCCCAGCATTTT. Protein product: CASSQAHSNQPQHF.

The sample holds a few counts of this clonotype. This chain connects TRBV6-5 to TRBJ2-3; 7 bases fit TRBD1. Germline values: CDR1 MNHEY, CDR2 SVGAGI. V shed 0 bases, J shed 3 bases, and the junction held 9 bases outside the gene matches. This CDR3 comprises 17 residues. This chain's CDR3 is CASSYSRTGSFTDTQYF. The CDR3 DNA sequence: TGTGCCAGCAGTTACTCCCGGACAGGAAGTTTTACAGATACGCAGTATTTT.

This clonotype was detected many times. This chain joins TRBV3-1 and TRBJ2-7, with 10 nucleotides matching TRBD2. This CDR3 comprises 16 residues. The V gene's germline CDR1 is LGHDT and CDR2 YNNKEL (reference sequence). The J segment lost 4 bases and the V segment lost 4 bases, leaving 10 bases of the junction unmatched. CDR3 DNA sequence: TGTGCCAGCAGCCTCCGGGCCACGGGACTAGCGTACGAGCAGTACTTC. Protein sequence: CASSLRATGLAYEQYF.

This clonotype occurred a few times. This chain connects TRBV10-2 to TRBJ1-1; no definite D call. CDR1 and CDR2 from the germline V gene are WSHSY and SAAADI. The CDR3 is 11 amino acids. The V end lost 3 bases, the J end lost 7 bases, and 6 bases lay between the germline ends. The DNA for the CDR3 is TGCGCCAGCAGTGAATCGTATGAAGCTTTCTTT. Translating it yields CASSESYEAFF.

Many counts were recorded for this clonotype. The V gene is TRBV12-3 or TRBV12-4, the J gene TRBJ1-1, with D unclear. V shed 4 bases and J shed 6 bases, with 15 bases lying between them. This CDR3 spans 14 amino acids. CDR3 loop: CASSSGLPGAEAFF. In DNA, the CDR3 is TGTGCCAGCAGTTCCGGGCTCCCCGGGGCTGAAGCTTTCTTT.

The V call is TRBV25-1, the J call TRBJ1-1, with a tentative D call TRBD1 (6 bases). The V gene's germline CDR1 is MGHDK and CDR2 SYGVNS. Trimming removed 2 bases at V and 1 base at J, with 11 bases between. This CDR3 contains 15 residues. The CDR3 is CASSENRAANTEAFF. The CDR3 region has the DNA TGTGCCAGCAGTGAAAACAGGGCGGCGAACACTGAAGCTTTCTTT.

The rearrangement uses TRBV5-4 and TRBJ2-1, with D uncertain. In germline, CDR1 is SGHNT, CDR2 YYREEE (reference sequence). This CDR3 has 13 amino acids. Trimming took 2 bases from V and 8 from J, leaving 11 bases between them. The CDR3: CASSFYGSDEQFF. The CDR3 nucleotides read TGTGCCAGCAGCTTCTACGGGTCGGATGAGCAGTTCTTC. Full variable domain (rest looked up from reference TRBV5-4 and TRBJ2-1): ETGVTQSPTHLIKTRGQQVTLRCSSQSGHNTVSWYQQALGQGPQFIFQYYREEENGRGNFPPRFSGLQFPNYSSELNVNALELDDSALYLCASSFYGSDEQFFGPGTRLTVL.

The V gene is TRBV11-3, the J gene TRBJ2-3, with D maybe TRBD1 (5 bases). V dropped 0 bases and J dropped 3 bases, with 13 bases sitting between them. CDR3 length: 16 residues. Germline-derived CDR1 and CDR2 are SGHNT and YENEEA. The CDR3, as DNA: TGTGCCAGCAGCTTAGATGATCGGCAGGGTACAGATACGCAGTATTTT. Amino acid sequence: CASSLDDRQGTDTQYF.

This clonotype was counted only a few times. The rearrangement uses TRBV4-1 and TRBJ2-7; D ambiguous. The CDR3 is made up of 14 amino acids. V shed 1 base and J shed 0 bases, with 7 bases lying between them. Germline CDR1 is MGHRA and CDR2 is YSYEKL. Written as DNA, the CDR3 is TGCGCCAGCAGCCAAGGCTACAGCTCCTACGAGCAGTACTTC. It yields the protein CASSQGYSSYEQYF.